These T cell receptor beta chains were read from a single sample in a study of T cells in Graves' hyperthyroidism and ophthalmopathy. A single record per CDR3 protein comes from TCRdb applying MiXCR to the multiplex PCR reads. Of roughly 250,000 distinct CDR3 sequences in the sample, less than 20% were seen once. The sample comprised blood. These receptors were obtained from a woman aged 18-35 years with Graves' ophthalmopathy. Each CDR3 is given without its conserved first and last residue. Fields, in order: V gene, CDR3 protein.

TRBV3-1 | ASSRVGGQSEAF
TRBV7-2 | ASSLAGGHVDTQY
TRBV28 | ASNPTVRTSGGMLGSYEQC
TRBV6-2/TRBV6-3 | ASSYPDLQF
TRBV20-1 | SARRAGLSEQF
TRBV2 | ASDRNYGYT
TRBV4-1 | ASSQPTSSGANVLT
TRBV30 | AWSVQWGYT
TRBV20-1 | SASPSGQGFNQPQH
TRBV5-5 | ASSARDRGLLDTQY
TRBV2 | ASYRSGANVLT
TRBV6-2/TRBV6-3 | ASSRPQGESYEQY
TRBV6-4 | ASSDSRGSDTQY
TRBV20-1 | SARSNEETQY
TRBV5-1 | ASSLGVGWTHNTGELF
TRBV20-1 | SASGGGTEAF
TRBV2 | ASGGQNYGYT
TRBV6-6 | ASSYSKFRQGGQETQY
TRBV29-1 | SVSTGHSSYNEQF
TRBV27 | ASSLGAVIYNEQF
TRBV20-1 | SAKDGYYGYT
TRBV20-1 | SARRPTGGEQY
TRBV20-1 | SARDLTSGPYEQY
TRBV4-1 | ARSQAYSDEKLF
TRBV28 | ASRSITEAF
TRBV29-1 | SVLLGGEQF
TRBV11-1 | ASSSWEVQTQY
TRBV7-8 | ASSLISDQPQH
TRBV6-1 | ASAERGNTDTQY
TRBV12-3/TRBV12-4 | ASSLGPIEAF
TRBV7-8 | ASSLVPRQGAKDTQY
TRBV3-1 | ASSQDGKGGVGYT
TRBV3-1 | ASSQANNQPQH
TRBV12-5 | ASGAGGSYNEQF
TRBV9 | ASSVPTLSNEQF
TRBV3-1 | ASSQAGQGARVT
TRBV7-2 | ASGRSNTEAF
TRBV28 | ASSLFSLGAGLYNEQF
TRBV20-1 | SGRPSGDYEQY
TRBV7-3 | ASSLGLAPSYNEQF
TRBV30 | AWRADRGPYNEQF
TRBV28 | ASSLYRADPRYEQY
TRBV20-1 | SAPHSGHSSYEQY
TRBV29-1 | SVRGGHSYNEQF
TRBV11-3 | ASSLGSSYNEQF
TRBV28 | ASRKLEGRGEQY
TRBV3-2 | ASSQDKGEQF
TRBV5-1 | ASSSSFTGLSEQY